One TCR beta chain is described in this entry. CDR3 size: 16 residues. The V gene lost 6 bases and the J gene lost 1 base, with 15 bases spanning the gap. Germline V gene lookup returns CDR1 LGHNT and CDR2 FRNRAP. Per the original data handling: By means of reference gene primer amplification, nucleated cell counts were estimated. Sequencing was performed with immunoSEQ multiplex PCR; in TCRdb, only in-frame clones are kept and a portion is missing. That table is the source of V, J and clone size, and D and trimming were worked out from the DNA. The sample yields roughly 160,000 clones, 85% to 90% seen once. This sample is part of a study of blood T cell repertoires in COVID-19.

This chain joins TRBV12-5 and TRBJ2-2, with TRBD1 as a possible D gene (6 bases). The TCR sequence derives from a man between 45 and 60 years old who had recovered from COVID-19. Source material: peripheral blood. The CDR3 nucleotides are TGTGCTAGTGGGCCTCCCACAGGGAGGAACACCGGGGAGCTGTTTTTT. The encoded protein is CASGPPTGRNTGELFF.